The clone carrying this T cell receptor (beta chain) was recorded many times. Its antigen is not known. This sample was taken from a study of human T cells and chemical hapten exposure. Study at large: After 6 days, upper back 0.01% DPC patch tests were scored. Study-level points and caveats: Expanded TCRs grouped into significantly more large CDR3 similarity clusters than controls produced.

Time point specified: patch test 3, about 24 weeks after DPC sensitization. Treatment described: therapeutic diphenylcyclopropenone sensitization with weekly scalp DPC. Unfractionated whole blood served as the source for total RNA extraction. Trimming cost V 4 bases and J 2 bases; bases outside gene matches: 9. This CDR3 contains 17 residues. Germline CDR1 and CDR2: SGDLS and YYNGEE. Per the original methods: There were a median of approximately 100,000 TCRs per sample, with a range from 23,224 to 690,600. TCRdb ran MiXCR on the RACE reads and lists one entry per CDR3 protein. TCRdb's processing, not the authors' own work, is the source of the V and J calls. The repertoire holds 38,000 or so distinct CDR3 sequences, over 7.5% seen once, with over 20% in the top ten.

The specimen comprised whole blood, sampled in connection with sensitization to the hapten diphenylcyclopropenone (DPC). The clonotype comes from a man in his fifties or sixties with alopecia areata. Some clones in this sample may be carry-over from other donors' samples. The rearrangement uses TRBV9 and TRBJ2-4, with TRBD1 matching over 10 bases. CDR3 protein: CASSPRQGAESKNIQYF. The CDR3 nucleotides are TGTGCCAGCAGCCCAAGACAGGGGGCCGAGTCCAAAAACATTCAGTACTTC.